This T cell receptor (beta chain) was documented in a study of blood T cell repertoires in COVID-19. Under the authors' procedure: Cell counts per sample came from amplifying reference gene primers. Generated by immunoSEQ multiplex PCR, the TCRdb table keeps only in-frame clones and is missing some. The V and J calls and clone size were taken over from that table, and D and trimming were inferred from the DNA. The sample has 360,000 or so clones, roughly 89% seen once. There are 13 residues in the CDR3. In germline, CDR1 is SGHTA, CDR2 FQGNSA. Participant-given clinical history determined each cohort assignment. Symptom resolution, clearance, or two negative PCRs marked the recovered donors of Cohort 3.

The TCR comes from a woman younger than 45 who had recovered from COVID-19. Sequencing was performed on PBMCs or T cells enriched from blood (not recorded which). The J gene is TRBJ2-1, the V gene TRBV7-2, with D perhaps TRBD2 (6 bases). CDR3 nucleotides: TGTGCAACACAGCTTACTCGGGGGAATGAGCAGTTCTTC. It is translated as CATQLTRGNEQFF.